This TCR beta chain came from a study of cytomegalovirus exposure and HLA in healthy donors. Study-level results: CMV serostatus was the only immune exposure information that was available. Reports showed the classifier diagnosing cytomegalovirus status with high specificity and sensitivity. The study flagged about 150 TCR beta chains as cytomegalovirus-associated.

The PCR contained 60 Vbeta and 13 Jbeta primers. Method: immunoSEQ multiplex PCR; TCRdb's copy keeps in-frame clones and lacks some. This sample's table reports around 77,000 clones. Regarding this clone: Its antigen is not identified.

The sequenced sample consisted of PBMCs. This TCR came from a man aged 50-59 years in good health and CMV-seropositive.

The CDR3 here is CATSSRAGGYTDTQYF. The CDR3 coding sequence is TGTGCCACCAGCTCGCGAGCGGGAGGGTACACAGATACGCAGTATTTT. This chain connects TRBV15 to TRBJ2-3; 10 nucleotides agree with TRBD2. Looked up from germline, CDR1 is LNHNV and CDR2 is YYDKDF (reference sequence). The V and J ends lost 5 bases and 2 bases, in that order; junction bases with no gene match: 7. The CDR3 length is 16 residues.